One and the same sample provided the 11 T cell receptor beta chains below, sequenced in a study of blood T cell repertoires in COVID-19 (dated by TCRdb to 2019 to 2021). Library preparation used the immunoSEQ multiplex PCR assay. Drawn from immuneACCESS, this table holds only the in-frame rearrangements with V and J called that TCRdb kept. Clones are partly lost; checked studies trace under half to an unresolved V gene and leave the rest unexplained. This sample gives 100,000 or so clones in total; 70% to 90% of them show up just once. The ten largest clones represent about 2.9% of the sample. The sample consisted of peripheral blood. These receptors all stem from a man between 50 and 59 years old with active or convalescent COVID-19.

The chain couples TRBV7-2 to TRBJ1-2, with TRBD1 identical over 10 bases. CDR3 length: 16 amino acids. Germline lookup yields CDR1 SGHTA and CDR2 FQGNSA. V was clipped by 4 bases and J by 5 bases; unmatched bases: 10. Here the CDR3 DNA reads TGTGCCAGCAGCTATAATTTTGGACAGGGGGGTTATGGCTACACCTTC. It yields the protein CASSYNFGQGGYGYTF.

This chain links TRBV7-2 with TRBJ1-1; D ambiguous. This CDR3 contains 14 residues. Looked up from germline, CDR1 is SGHTA and CDR2 is FQGNSA. The V and J ends lost 3 bases and 0 bases respectively, with 8 bases between them. The CDR3 loop is CASSFNELNTEAFF. DNA for the CDR3: TGTGCCAGCAGCTTTAATGAGTTGAACACTGAAGCTTTCTTT.

The chain recombines TRBV4-1 with TRBJ2-1, with 7 nucleotides matching TRBD1. J was trimmed by 7 bases and V by 3 bases; bases with no gene match: 9. CDR1 and CDR2 (germline): MGHRA, YSYEKL. The CDR3 totals 15 residues. CDR3 DNA: TGCGCCAGCAGCCACCCCTTTGTACAGGGGAATGAGCAGTTCTTC. This encodes CASSHPFVQGNEQFF.

The CDR3 sequence is CASSPRTSGGGTDTQYF. For the CDR3, the DNA is TGTGCCAGCAGTCCCCGGACTAGCGGGGGGGGAACAGATACGCAGTATTTT. The chain is built from TRBV6-6 and TRBJ2-3; 15 bases align to TRBD2. After removal of 5 bases from V and 3 bases from J, the junction contained 6 bases not matched to a gene. In germline, CDR1 is MNHNY, CDR2 SVGAGI (reference sequence). The CDR3 extends over 17 amino acids.

This clone was found once. V usage is TRBV19 and J usage is TRBJ2-1; 7 nucleotides agree with TRBD2. The junction had 6 bases not matched to a gene; V was cut back by 3 bases and J by 7 bases. The CDR3 runs to 14 residues. Per germline, CDR1 LNHDA and CDR2 SQIVND (reference sequence). The CDR3 nucleotides read TGTGCCAGTAGTATCCCTAGCGGTCGGAATGAGCAGTTCTTC. Translating gives CASSIPSGRNEQFF.

The CDR3 here is CASSAGAGIGTDTQYF. The CDR3 nucleotides read TGTGCCAGCAGCGCGGGGGCGGGGATCGGCACAGATACGCAGTATTTT. The gene calls are TRBV7-9 and TRBJ2-3; perhaps TRBD2 as D (7 bases). V gave up 5 bases and J gave up 1 base, with 16 bases separating them. Per the germline V gene, CDR1 is SEHNR and CDR2 is FQNEAQ (reference sequence). This CDR3 region has 16 residues.

V gene TRBV19 combines with J gene TRBJ1-1, with TRBD1 matching over 7 bases. The V gene end was trimmed by 6 bases and the J gene end by 1 base; junction bases not matched to a gene: 11. The CDR3 loop spans 16 amino acids. Germline V gives CDR1 LNHDA, CDR2 SQIVND (reference sequence). The CDR3 region is CASSGGKGASNTEAFF. The CDR3, as DNA: TGTGCCAGTAGCGGGGGTAAGGGGGCGTCGAACACTGAAGCTTTCTTT.

This chain connects TRBV9 to TRBJ2-1; 10 positions match TRBD1. Germline CDR1 reads SGDLS; CDR2 reads YYNGEE. V gave up 4 bases and J gave up 2 bases; unmatched junction bases: 3. This CDR3 has 15 residues. The CDR3 DNA reads as TGTGCCAGCAGCCCCGGGACAGGGGCCTACAATGAGCAGTTCTTC. Protein: CASSPGTGAYNEQFF.

The table lists this clone with a count of one. The V gene is TRBV5-1, the J gene TRBJ2-5, with 11 bases lining up with TRBD2. V trimming: 4 bases; J trimming: 5 bases; junction bases outside the gene matches: 10. The CDR3 has 16 amino acids. Germline V lookup: CDR1 SGHRS, CDR2 YFSETQ. In DNA, the CDR3 is TGCGCCAGCAGCCCGGAGGCTAGCGGGGGGAGCGAGACCCAGTACTTC. Translating it yields CASSPEASGGSETQYF.

This clone was recorded a few times. V and J are TRBV5-1 and TRBJ2-3; 8 nucleotides line up with TRBD2. The germline gives CDR1 SGHRS, CDR2 YFSETQ. V lost 4 bases to trimming and J lost 4 bases; unmatched junction nucleotides: 8. The CDR3 is made up of 15 amino acids. The CDR3 DNA is TGCGCCAGCAGCCGGGACGAAGCGGGGGCAGATACGCAGTATTTT. This gives the protein CASSRDEAGADTQYF.

The chain recombines TRBV5-6 with TRBJ2-5; 8 bases line up with TRBD1. The CDR3 runs to 14 residues. Trimming at V came to 4 bases and at J to 5 bases, leaving 7 bases not matched to a gene. Germline CDR1 SGHDT, CDR2 YYEEEE. The CDR3 here is CASSRDRQTETQYF. The CDR3 bases are TGTGCCAGCAGCCGGGACAGGCAAACGGAGACCCAGTACTTC.